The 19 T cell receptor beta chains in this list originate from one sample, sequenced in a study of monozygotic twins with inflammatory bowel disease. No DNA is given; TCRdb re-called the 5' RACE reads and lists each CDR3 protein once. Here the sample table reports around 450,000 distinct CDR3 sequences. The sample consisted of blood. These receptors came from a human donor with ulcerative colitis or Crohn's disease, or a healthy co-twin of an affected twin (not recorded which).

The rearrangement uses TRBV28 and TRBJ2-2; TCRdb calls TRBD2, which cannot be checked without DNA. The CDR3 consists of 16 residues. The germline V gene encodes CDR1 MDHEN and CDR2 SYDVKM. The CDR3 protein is CASSSVGTIKTGELFF.

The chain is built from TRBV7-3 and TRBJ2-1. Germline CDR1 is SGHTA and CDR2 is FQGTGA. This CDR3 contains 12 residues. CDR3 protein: CASGLSINEQFF.

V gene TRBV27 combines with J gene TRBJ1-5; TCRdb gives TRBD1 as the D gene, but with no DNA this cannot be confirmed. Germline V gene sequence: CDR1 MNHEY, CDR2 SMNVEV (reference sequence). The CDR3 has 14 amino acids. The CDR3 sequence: CASSPGGLNQPQHF.

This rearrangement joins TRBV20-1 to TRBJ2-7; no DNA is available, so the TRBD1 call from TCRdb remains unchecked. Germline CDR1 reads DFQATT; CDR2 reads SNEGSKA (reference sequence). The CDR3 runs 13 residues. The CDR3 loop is CSAPQAGDDEQYF.

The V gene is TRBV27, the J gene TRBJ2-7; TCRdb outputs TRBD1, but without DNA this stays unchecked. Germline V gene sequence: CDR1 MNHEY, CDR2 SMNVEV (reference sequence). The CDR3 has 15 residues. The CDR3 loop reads CASSLSGTGAYEQYF.

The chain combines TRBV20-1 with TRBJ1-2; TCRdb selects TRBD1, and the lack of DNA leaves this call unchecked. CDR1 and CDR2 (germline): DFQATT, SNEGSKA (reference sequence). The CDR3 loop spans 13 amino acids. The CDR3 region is CSARDRESRGYTF.

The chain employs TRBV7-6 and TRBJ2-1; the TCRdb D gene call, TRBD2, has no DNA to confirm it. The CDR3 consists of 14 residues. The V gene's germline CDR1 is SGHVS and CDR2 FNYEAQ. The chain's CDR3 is CASSLGGPLDEQFF.

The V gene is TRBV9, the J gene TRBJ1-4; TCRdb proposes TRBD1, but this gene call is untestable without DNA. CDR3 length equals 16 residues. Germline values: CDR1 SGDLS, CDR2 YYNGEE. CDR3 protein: CASSVGRTGVNEKLLF.

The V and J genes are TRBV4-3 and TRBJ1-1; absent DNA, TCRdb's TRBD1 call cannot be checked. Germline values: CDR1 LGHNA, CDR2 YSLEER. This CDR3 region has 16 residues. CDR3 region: CASSQDRETGRTEAFF.

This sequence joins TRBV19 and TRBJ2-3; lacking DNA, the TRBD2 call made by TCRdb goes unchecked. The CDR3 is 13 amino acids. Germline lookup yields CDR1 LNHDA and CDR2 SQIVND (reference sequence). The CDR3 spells CASRDSGTDTQYF.

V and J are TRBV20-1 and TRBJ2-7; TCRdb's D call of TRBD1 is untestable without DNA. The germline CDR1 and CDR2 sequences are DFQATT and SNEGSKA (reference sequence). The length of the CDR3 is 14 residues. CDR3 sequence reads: CSAGRGYSSYEQYF.

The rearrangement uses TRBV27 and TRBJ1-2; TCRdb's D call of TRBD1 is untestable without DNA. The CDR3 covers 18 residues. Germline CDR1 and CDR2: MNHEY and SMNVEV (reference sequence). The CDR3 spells CASSSREGQGAPPYGYTF.

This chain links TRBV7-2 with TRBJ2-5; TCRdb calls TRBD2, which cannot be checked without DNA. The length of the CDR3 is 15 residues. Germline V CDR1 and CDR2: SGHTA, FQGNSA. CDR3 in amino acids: CASSMTSGGWETQYF.

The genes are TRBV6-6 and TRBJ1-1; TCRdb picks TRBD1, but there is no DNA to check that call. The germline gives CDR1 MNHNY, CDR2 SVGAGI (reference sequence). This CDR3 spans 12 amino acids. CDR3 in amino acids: CASSRQRSEAFF.

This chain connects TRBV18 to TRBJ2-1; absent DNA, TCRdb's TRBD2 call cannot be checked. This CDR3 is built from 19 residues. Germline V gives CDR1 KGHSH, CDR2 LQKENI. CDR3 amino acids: CASSPALAGGPILSNEQFF.

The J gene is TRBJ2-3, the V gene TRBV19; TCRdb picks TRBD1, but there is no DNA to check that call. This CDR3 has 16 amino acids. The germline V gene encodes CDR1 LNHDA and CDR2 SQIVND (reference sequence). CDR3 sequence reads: CASSIGQGFSTDTQYF.

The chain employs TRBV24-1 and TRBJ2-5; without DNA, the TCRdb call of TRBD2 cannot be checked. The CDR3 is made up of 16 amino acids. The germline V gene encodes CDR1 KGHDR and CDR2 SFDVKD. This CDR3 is CATSDGTSGNLQTQYF.

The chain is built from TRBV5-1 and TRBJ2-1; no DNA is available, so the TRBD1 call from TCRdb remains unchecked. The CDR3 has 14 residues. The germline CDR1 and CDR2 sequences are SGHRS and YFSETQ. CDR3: CASSLERGRDWQFF.

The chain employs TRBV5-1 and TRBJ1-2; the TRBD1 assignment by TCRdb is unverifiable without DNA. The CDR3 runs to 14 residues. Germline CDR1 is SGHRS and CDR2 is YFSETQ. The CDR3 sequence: CASSAQGGTYGYTF.